These 12 T cell receptor beta chains were all obtained from the same sample, sequenced in a study of cytomegalovirus exposure and HLA in healthy donors. Assay used: immunoSEQ multiplex PCR; TCRdb lists only in-frame clones, some missing. The repertoire includes approximately 98,000 clones, under 97% of them detected once, and approximately 0.67% sits in the top ten. The sample was PBMCs. The source of these receptors is a woman aged 18-29 years in good health and CMV-seronegative.

The rearrangement links TRBV11-2 to TRBJ2-1, with D perhaps TRBD2 (7 bases). Germline V gives CDR1 SGHAT, CDR2 FQNNGV. The CDR3 consists of 18 residues. The V end lost 7 bases, the J end lost 0 bases, and 22 bases lay between the germline ends. The CDR3 DNA reads as TGTGCCAGCACCGGGTCGAGAGGGGGGGATAGCTCCTACAATGAGCAGTTCTTC. This gives the protein CASTGSRGGDSSYNEQFF.

This chain links TRBV4-1 with TRBJ2-3; tentatively, D is TRBD2 (6 bases). With 4 bases removed from V and 2 bases from J, the gap between germline ends came to 16 bases. Germline loops: CDR1 MGHRA, CDR2 YSYEKL. The CDR3 sequence is 16 residues long. CDR3 loop: CASSRQGLPITDTQYF. The CDR3 DNA is TGCGCCAGCAGCCGCCAGGGACTCCCTATCACAGATACGCAGTATTTT.

The chain couples TRBV18 to TRBJ2-7, with D tentatively TRBD2 (6 bases). V was shortened by 2 bases and J by 1 base, with 6 bases between the two germline ends. CDR3 length equals 13 residues. Germline V gene sequence: CDR1 KGHSH, CDR2 LQKENI. CDR3 region: CASSPGTSYEQYV. In DNA, the CDR3 is TGTGCCAGCTCACCAGGGACTTCCTACGAGCAGTACGTC.

The chain combines TRBV7-6 with TRBJ2-1, with TRBD1 as a possible D gene (6 bases). The CDR3 runs to 15 residues. Germline V gene lookup returns CDR1 SGHVS and CDR2 FNYEAQ. Trimming cost V 5 bases and J 9 bases, with 20 bases left between them. The CDR3 nucleotides are TGTGCCAGCAGCCCAACCGCACAGGGCCGAAGTGAGCAGTTCTTC. The encoded protein is CASSPTAQGRSEQFF.

The rearrangement links TRBV5-6 to TRBJ2-1, with 8 bases that match TRBD2. Germline-derived CDR1 and CDR2 are SGHDT and YYEEEE. Losses at the gene ends were 0 bases for V and 6 bases for J; bases not matched to a gene: 5. CDR3 size: 15 residues. In nucleotides, the CDR3 is TGTGCCAGCAGCTTGGCCGGGGGGGGGATCAATGAGCAGTTCTTC. Translation: CASSLAGGGINEQFF.

DNA for the CDR3: TGTGCCAGCAGCAAACGTGGGACACCCGGGCAGTACTTC. This gives the protein CASSKRGTPGQYF. The V call is TRBV21-1, the J call TRBJ2-7; the table's D gene call, TRBD1, was not cross checked with the DNA. TRBV21-1 is listed as a pseudogene. The CDR3 has 13 amino acids.

V gene TRBV19 combines with J gene TRBJ1-2; the D gene is possibly TRBD1 (6 bases). Germline values: CDR1 LNHDA, CDR2 SQIVND (reference sequence). The CDR3 has 14 amino acids. V lost 4 bases to trimming and J lost 4 bases, with 13 bases between them. The CDR3 reads CASSTQGYLYGYTF. The CDR3 DNA is TGTGCCAGTAGTACTCAGGGGTACCTCTATGGCTACACCTTC.

This chain links TRBV7-2 with TRBJ2-2; 10 bases fit TRBD2. The germline gives CDR1 SGHTA, CDR2 FQGNSA. This CDR3 comprises 15 residues. J lost 6 bases, V lost 9 bases, and 10 bases had no gene match. In nucleotides, the CDR3 is TGTGCCAGTACGGGACTAGCGAGTGGCGCCGGGGAGCTGTTTTTT. It specifies CASTGLASGAGELFF.

This rearrangement joins TRBV18 to TRBJ2-3; 12 bases line up with TRBD2. This CDR3 has 14 amino acids. CDR1 is KGHSH and CDR2 is LQKENI in the germline V gene. With V trimmed by 9 bases and J by 3 bases, 4 bases remained unmatched. The CDR3 here is CASRLAGVTDTQYF. The CDR3 nucleotides are TGTGCCAGTAGACTAGCGGGGGTGACAGATACGCAGTATTTT.

V usage is TRBV6-6 and J usage is TRBJ1-2; 8 bases are shared with TRBD1. The CDR3 covers 15 residues. Trimming removed 6 bases from V and 1 base from J; junction bases left unmatched: 7. Germline CDR1 and CDR2: MNHNY and SVGAGI (reference sequence). CDR3 loop: CASRGTGGDNYGYTF. In DNA, the CDR3 is TGTGCCAGCAGGGGCACAGGGGGAGATAACTATGGCTACACCTTC.

This sequence joins TRBV9 and TRBJ2-5; 10 positions match TRBD2. Losses at the gene ends were 0 bases for V and 1 base for J; bases not matched to a gene: 6. This CDR3 is built from 17 residues. CDR1 is SGDLS and CDR2 is YYNGEE in the germline V gene. The CDR3 nucleotides are TGTGCCAGCAGCGTAGGAAGGCTAGCGGGGGCCCAAGAGACCCAGTACTTC. This translates into CASSVGRLAGAQETQYF.

This sequence joins TRBV5-1 and TRBJ2-3; 12 bases are shared with TRBD2. Germline assignment: CDR1 SGHRS and CDR2 YFSETQ. The ends lost 0 bases at V and 0 bases at J; junction bases unmatched: 5. The CDR3 length is 18 residues. The chain's CDR3 is CASSLGLAGASSTDTQYF. Written as DNA, the CDR3 is TGCGCCAGCAGCTTGGGACTAGCGGGGGCGTCTAGCACAGATACGCAGTATTTT. Full variable domain (remainder filled in from reference TRBV5-1 and TRBJ2-3): KAGVTQTPRYLIKTRGQQVTLSCSPISGHRSVSWYQQTPGQGLQFLFEYFSETQRNKGNFPGRFSGRQFSNSRSEMNVSTLELGDSALYLCASSLGLAGASSTDTQYFGPGTRLTVL.